The 3 T cell receptor beta chains presented below share a single source sample, sequenced in a study of blood T cell repertoires in COVID-19. Using immunoSEQ multiplex PCR, the repertoire was profiled, and TCRdb retains in-frame clones only, with some absent. The table has hundreds of thousands of clones, about 88% seen once. Sequencing was carried out using peripheral blood. The receptor set was obtained from a woman aged 40 to 49 who had recovered from COVID-19.

Details on this clone: The junction shows a germline mismatch at one end, possibly a read error. CDR3 nucleotides: TGTGCCAGCCGTTACGGGACAGGCTCCTACGAGCAGTACTTC. Its protein is CASRYGTGSYEQYF. The V call is TRBV6-5, the J call TRBJ2-7, with TRBD1 matching over 8 bases. Germline CDR1 is MNHEY and CDR2 is SVGAGI. This CDR3 contains 14 residues.

The chain couples TRBV6-1 to TRBJ2-7; 11 nucleotides agree with TRBD1. The CDR3 spans 16 residues. Germline CDR1 and CDR2: MNHNS and SASEGT. V lost 3 bases to trimming and J lost 1 base; unmatched junction nucleotides: 5. CDR3 in DNA: TGTGCCAGCAGTGAGCCCGGGACAGGGGGATCCTACGAGCAGTACTTC. Its translation: CASSEPGTGGSYEQYF.

CDR3 sequence reads: CASSSQAGVTDTQYF. CDR3 nucleotides: TGTGCCAGCAGCAGTCAAGCGGGGGTGACAGATACGCAGTATTTT. This chain connects TRBV5-5 to TRBJ2-3, with 8 bases fitting TRBD2. The V segment lost 4 bases and the J segment 3 bases; nucleotides outside the gene matches: 7. The CDR3 totals 15 residues. The germline CDR1 and CDR2 sequences are SGHKS and YYEKEE (reference sequence).